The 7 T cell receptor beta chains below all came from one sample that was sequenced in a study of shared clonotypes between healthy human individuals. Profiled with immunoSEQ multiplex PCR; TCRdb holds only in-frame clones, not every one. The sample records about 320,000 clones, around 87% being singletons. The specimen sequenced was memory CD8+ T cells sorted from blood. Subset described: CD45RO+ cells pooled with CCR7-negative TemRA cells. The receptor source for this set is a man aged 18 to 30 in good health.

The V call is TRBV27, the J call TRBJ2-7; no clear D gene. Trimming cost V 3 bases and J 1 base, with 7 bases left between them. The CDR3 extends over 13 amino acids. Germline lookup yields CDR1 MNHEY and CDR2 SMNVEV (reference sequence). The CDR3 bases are TGTGCCAGCAGTTTCAAGGTTTCCTACGAGCAGTACTTC. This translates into CASSFKVSYEQYF.

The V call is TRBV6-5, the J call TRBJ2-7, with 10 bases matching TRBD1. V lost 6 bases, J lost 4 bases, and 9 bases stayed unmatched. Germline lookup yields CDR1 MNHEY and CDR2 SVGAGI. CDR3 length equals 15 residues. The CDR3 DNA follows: TGTGCCAGCAGGCTCCCGGGACAGGGGATGTACGAGCAGTACTTC. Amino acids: CASRLPGQGMYEQYF.

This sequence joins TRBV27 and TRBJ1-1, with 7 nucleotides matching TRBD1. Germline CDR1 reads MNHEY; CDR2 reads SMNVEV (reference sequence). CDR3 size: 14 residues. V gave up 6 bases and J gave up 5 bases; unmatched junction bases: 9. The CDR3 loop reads CASRVQGVATEAFF. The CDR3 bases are TGTGCCAGCAGGGTCCAGGGGGTGGCTACTGAAGCTTTCTTT.

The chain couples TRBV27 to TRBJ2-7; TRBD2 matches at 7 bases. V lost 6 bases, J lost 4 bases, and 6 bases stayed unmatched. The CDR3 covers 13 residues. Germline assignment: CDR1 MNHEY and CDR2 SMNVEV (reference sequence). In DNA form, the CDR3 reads TGTGCCAGCAGCGGAATGGGGGGGTACGAGCAGTACTTC. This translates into CASSGMGGYEQYF.

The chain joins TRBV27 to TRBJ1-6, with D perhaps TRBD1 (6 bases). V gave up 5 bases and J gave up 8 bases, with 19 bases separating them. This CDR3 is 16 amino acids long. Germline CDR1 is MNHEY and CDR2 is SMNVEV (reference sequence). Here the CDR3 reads CASSLQGFWVYSPLHF. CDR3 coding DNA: TGTGCCAGCAGTCTCCAGGGGTTCTGGGTTTATTCACCCCTCCACTTT.

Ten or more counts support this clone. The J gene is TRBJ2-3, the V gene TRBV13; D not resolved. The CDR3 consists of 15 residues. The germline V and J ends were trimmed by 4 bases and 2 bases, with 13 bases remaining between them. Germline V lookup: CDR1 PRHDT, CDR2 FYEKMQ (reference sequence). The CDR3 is CASSSWAEDTDTQYF. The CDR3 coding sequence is TGTGCCAGCAGCTCTTGGGCAGAGGACACAGATACGCAGTATTTT.

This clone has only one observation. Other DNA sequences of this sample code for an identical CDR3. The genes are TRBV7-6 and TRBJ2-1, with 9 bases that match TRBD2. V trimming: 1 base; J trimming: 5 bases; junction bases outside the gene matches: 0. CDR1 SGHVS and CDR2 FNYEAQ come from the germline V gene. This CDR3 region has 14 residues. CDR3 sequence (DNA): TGTGCCAGCAGCTTAGGACTAGCGGACAATGAGCAGTTCTTC. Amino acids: CASSLGLADNEQFF. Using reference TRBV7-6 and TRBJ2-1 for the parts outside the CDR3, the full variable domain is GAGVSQSPRYKVTKRGQDVALRCDPISGHVSLYWYRQALGQGPEFLTYFNYEAQQDKSGLPNDRFSAERPEGSISTLTIQRTEQRDSAMYRCASSLGLADNEQFFGPGTRLTVL.